This is a list of T cell receptor beta chains from one sample in a study of human T cells and chemical hapten exposure. MiXCR was run by TCRdb on the RACE reads, yielding one entry per CDR3 protein. Of 73,000 or so distinct CDR3 sequences in the sample, about 8% were seen once. This sample comprised whole blood, obtained in connection with sensitization to the hapten diphenylcyclopropenone (DPC). The receptors shown here come from a woman aged 45-65 years with alopecia areata. Some clones in this sample may be carry-over from other donors' samples. CDR3s include the opening cysteine and the closing phenylalanine or tryptophan. Fields, in order: V gene, J gene, clone size, D gene, CDR3 protein, CDR3 DNA. A D gene is named only where the DNA matches it firmly. Clone size appears in some rows only: once, few, many, or a class for an expanded clone.

>TRBV5-4|TRBJ2-3|-|-
CASSFGQHTDTQYF
TGTGCCAGCAGCTTTGGACAGCACACAGATACGCAGTATTTT
>TRBV6-5|TRBJ1-6|-|-
CASSWARGPQGRPLHF
TGTGCCAGCAGTTGGGCGCGGGGACCCCAAGGGCGACCCCTCCACTTT
>TRBV11-2|TRBJ1-3|many|-
CASSYGAGSGNTIYF
TGTGCCAGCAGCTACGGGGCTGGCTCTGGAAACACCATATATTTT
>TRBV19|TRBJ2-3|-|TRBD2
CASPRGCWGLAGARDTQYF
TGTGCCAGTCCTCGCGGTTGTTGGGGACTAGCGGGAGCGAGGGATACGCAGTATTTT
>TRBV27|TRBJ1-5|few|-
CASSLGGSNQPQHF
TGTGCCAGCAGTTTAGGGGGGAGCAATCAGCCCCAGCATTTT
>TRBV28|TRBJ2-7|few|-
CASSIPGRRGEQYF
TGTGCCAGCAGTATCCCAGGGCGCCGAGGCGAGCAGTACTTC
>TRBV6-2/TRBV6-3|TRBJ1-5|many|-
CASSYLPNQGSQPQHF
TGTGCCAGCAGTTACCTCCCGAACCAGGGCAGCCAGCCCCAGCATTTT
>TRBV9|TRBJ1-1|many|-
CASSVGGWTEAFF
TGTGCCAGCAGCGTAGGGGGGTGGACTGAAGCTTTCTTT
>TRBV4-1|TRBJ1-2|few|TRBD1
CASSQGDLGGGNSYGYTF
TGCGCCAGCAGCCAAGGGGATTTGGGAGGGGGCAACTCCTATGGCTACACCTTC
>TRBV6-2/TRBV6-3|TRBJ2-3|-|-
CASRPARFSSTDTQYF
TGTGCCAGCAGACCCGCCCGATTCTCTAGCACAGATACGCAGTATTTT
>TRBV7-2|TRBJ2-3|many|TRBD1
CASSLQGAADTQYF
TGTGCCAGCAGCCTACAGGGGGCTGCAGATACGCAGTATTTT
>TRBV24-1|TRBJ1-2|few|-
CATSDPARAGYGYTF
TGTGCCACCAGTGATCCCGCGCGGGCCGGCTATGGCTACACCTTC
>TRBV7-9|TRBJ1-5|-|-
CASSRGVEQPQHF
TGTGCCAGCAGCAGGGGGGTGGAACAGCCCCAGCATTTT
>TRBV29-1|TRBJ2-5|-|TRBD2
CSVVGGRGTQYF
TGCAGCGTTGTAGGAGGGAGGGGGACCCAGTACTTC
>TRBV28|TRBJ1-2|-|-
CASSSGLRGYTF
TGTGCCAGCAGTTCCGGGCTACGAGGCTACACCTTC
>TRBV2|TRBJ1-2|many|-
CASSEGGDYGYTF
TGTGCCAGCAGTGAAGGAGGGGACTATGGCTACACCTTC
>TRBV5-1|TRBJ2-1|-|TRBD2
CASSISGADEQFF
TGCGCCAGCAGCATTAGCGGGGCTGATGAGCAGTTCTTC
>TRBV9|TRBJ1-1|few|-
CASSTGTETYTEAFF
TGTGCCAGCAGCACAGGGACCGAAACCTACACTGAAGCTTTCTTT
>TRBV7-6|TRBJ2-5|few|-
CASRAGLQETQYF
TGTGCCAGCAGGGCGGGACTTCAAGAGACCCAGTACTTC
>TRBV20-1|TRBJ1-6|many|-
CSASRGADSNSPLHF
TGCAGTGCTAGCAGAGGGGCTGACAGTAATTCACCCCTCCACTTT
>TRBV9|TRBJ2-1|many|-
CASSRRPLDPSSYNEQFF
TGTGCCAGCAGCAGACGCCCCTTAGACCCGAGCTCCTACAATGAGCAGTTCTTC
>TRBV6-6|TRBJ1-2|few|TRBD1
CATWTGGNYGYTF
TGTGCCACGTGGACAGGGGGGAACTATGGCTACACCTTC
>TRBV9|TRBJ2-1|-|TRBD1
CASSEGTGWEDEQFF
TGTGCCAGCAGCGAGGGGACAGGGTGGGAGGATGAGCAGTTCTTC
>TRBV20-1|TRBJ1-5|few|-
CSASGGVRQPQHF
TGCAGTGCTAGCGGGGGGGTACGACAGCCCCAGCATTTT
>TRBV6-1|TRBJ1-2|many|TRBD1
CASTPDRGAGGYTF
TGTGCCAGCACCCCGGACAGGGGAGCTGGTGGCTACACCTTC
>TRBV14|TRBJ1-1|few|-
CASSRGSEAFF
TGTGCCAGCAGCCGGGGGTCTGAAGCTTTCTTT
>TRBV2|TRBJ1-2|many|-
CASSGGTTYGYTF
TGTGCCAGCAGTGGTGGGACAACCTATGGCTACACCTTC
>TRBV29-1|TRBJ2-1|few|-
CSVVGPRRVLGDEQFF
TGCAGCGTTGTAGGACCCAGGCGGGTACTCGGGGATGAGCAGTTCTTC
>TRBV4-1|TRBJ1-2|many|-
CASSLRWAGGYTF
TGCGCCAGCAGCCTCCGCTGGGCGGGGGGCTACACCTTC
>TRBV7-9|TRBJ2-5|few|TRBD1
CASSLPLTGGETQYF
TGTGCCAGCAGCTTACCACTGACAGGGGGGGAGACCCAGTACTTC
>TRBV7-9|TRBJ2-7|-|-
CASSSTGKRPYEQYF
TGTGCCAGCAGCTCTACAGGGAAAAGACCCTACGAGCAGTACTTC
>TRBV9|TRBJ2-3|-|TRBD2
CASNSTFSGGVRGTQYF
TGTGCCAGCAACTCTACCTTTAGCGGGGGCGTGAGGGGGACGCAGTATTTT
>TRBV7-2|TRBJ2-3|-|-
CASSLRARPFTDTQYF
TGTGCCAGCAGCTTAAGGGCGAGACCTTTCACAGATACGCAGTATTTT
>TRBV7-3|TRBJ1-2|few|-
CASSLTAAGNYGYTF
TGTGCCAGCAGCTTAACGGCGGCAGGGAACTATGGCTACACCTTC
>TRBV6-5|TRBJ1-1|many|-
CASSYSGIVVGHGAEAFF
TGTGCCAGCAGTTACTCGGGTATAGTAGTGGGCCACGGAGCTGAAGCTTTCTTT
>TRBV20-1|TRBJ2-4|-|-
CSARGRIGKNIQYF
TGCAGTGCTAGGGGTAGAATCGGCAAAAACATTCAGTACTTC
>TRBV7-9|TRBJ2-1|many|TRBD1
CASSLTQGNNEQFF
TGTGCCAGCAGCTTAACACAGGGGAACAATGAGCAGTTCTTC
>TRBV11-3|TRBJ2-3|few|TRBD2
CASSLTSGVDTQYF
TGTGCCAGCAGCTTGACTAGCGGGGTGGATACGCAGTATTTT
>TRBV7-2|TRBJ1-1|many|-
CASSLYLQSEAFF
TGTGCCAGCAGCTTGTACCTACAGAGTGAAGCTTTCTTT
>TRBV10-3|TRBJ2-7|few|-
CAAAREGYEQYF
TGTGCCGCCGCCCGTGAGGGATACGAGCAGTACTTC
>TRBV9|TRBJ2-3|few|TRBD2
CASSVEVAGGLSTDTQYF
TGTGCCAGCAGCGTAGAAGTAGCGGGGGGCCTTAGCACAGATACGCAGTATTTT
>TRBV29-1|TRBJ2-1|-|-
CSVEHDEQFF
TGCAGCGTTGAACATGATGAGCAGTTCTTC
>TRBV29-1|TRBJ1-1|few|-
CSVARGVMNTEAFF
TGCAGCGTTGCCAGGGGCGTAATGAACACTGAAGCTTTCTTT
>TRBV29-1|TRBJ1-5|many|-
CSVGSRNQPQHF
TGCAGCGTAGGGAGTAGAAATCAGCCCCAGCATTTT
>TRBV6-1|TRBJ1-4|many|-
CASSEAAHSEKLFF
TGTGCCAGCAGTGAAGCAGCGCATAGTGAAAAACTGTTTTTT
>TRBV9|TRBJ2-6|few|TRBD1
CASSSPARDRGRPSGANVLTF
TGTGCCAGCAGTTCACCGGCACGGGACAGGGGAAGACCCTCTGGGGCCAACGTCCTGACTTTC
>TRBV12-3/TRBV12-4|TRBJ1-2|few|-
CASSYQANYGYTF
TGTGCCAGCAGCTATCAGGCAAACTATGGCTACACCTTC
>TRBV20-1|TRBJ1-3|many|TRBD1
CSADRGGSGNTIYF
TGCAGTGCTGACAGGGGAGGTTCTGGAAACACCATATATTTT
>TRBV20-1|TRBJ1-1|many|TRBD1
CSASRQGVAEAFF
TGCAGTGCTAGCCGACAGGGGGTCGCTGAAGCTTTCTTT
>TRBV29-1|TRBJ1-5|many|-
CSVGGGVNQPQHF
TGCAGCGTTGGAGGGGGGGTAAATCAGCCCCAGCATTTT